The 23 T cell receptor beta chains in this list originate from one sample, sequenced in a study of CD8+CD57+ T cells in acquired aplastic anemia. Patients sequenced had flow cytometry evidence of CD8+CD57+ cell expansion. Profiles of TCR beta VDJ and CDR3 were generated from a genomic DNA template. TCRdb used MiXCR to reprocess the reads, holding one entry per CDR3 protein. The data show hundreds of thousands of distinct CDR3 sequences, 25% to 40% seen once. The sequenced sample was sorted CD4+, CD8+, or CD8+CD57+ T cells (not recorded which) from PBMCs. All receptors come from a human donor with aplastic anemia.

The table lists this clonotype with a few counts. The chain carries TRBV20-1 and TRBJ1-2; 12 bases are a match to TRBD1. V shed 1 base and J 0 bases; nucleotides not matched to a gene: 9. Looked up from germline, CDR1 is DFQATT and CDR2 is SNEGSKA (reference sequence). The CDR3 extends over 18 amino acids. CDR3 DNA sequence: TGCAGTGCTAGAGTCCTCCGGGACAGGGGGCAATCTAACTATGGCTACACCTTC. This codes for CSARVLRDRGQSNYGYTF.

The V call is TRBV15, the J call TRBJ1-1; D may be TRBD1 (5 bases). The CDR3 loop spans 12 amino acids. Germline V gives CDR1 LNHNV, CDR2 YYDKDF (reference sequence). V was shortened by 10 bases and J by 1 base, with 10 bases between the two germline ends. CDR3 nucleotides: TGTGCCAGCACTACAGGGAACACTGAAGCTTTCTTT. Its translation: CASTTGNTEAFF. The whole variable domain, remainder taken from reference TRBV15 and TRBJ1-1, is DAMVIQNPRYQVTQFGKPVTLSCSQTLNHNVMYWYQQKSSQAPKLLFHYYDKDFNNEADTPDNFQSRRPNTSFCFLDIRSPGLGDTAMYLCASTTGNTEAFFGQGTRLTVV.

The rearrangement links TRBV20-1 to TRBJ2-2; the D gene is possibly TRBD2 (5 bases). The ends were cut back, 6 bases at V and 0 bases at J, with 14 bases in the middle. Germline lookup yields CDR1 DFQATT and CDR2 SNEGSKA (reference sequence). The CDR3 sequence is 15 residues long. This CDR3 reads CSAGKLASNTGELFF. DNA for the CDR3: TGCAGTGCGGGGAAGCTAGCCTCGAACACCGGGGAGCTGTTTTTT.

The chain carries TRBV10-1 and TRBJ1-1; D is ambiguous. Trimming removed 6 bases from V and 0 bases from J, with 23 bases in between. Germline CDR1 is WNHNN and CDR2 is SYGVQD (reference sequence). The CDR3 extends over 18 amino acids. The DNA of the CDR3 is TGCGCCAGCAGCTCGTTCGAGGATGGAAGCCTTCTGAACACTGAAGCTTTCTTT. Residues: CASSSFEDGSLLNTEAFF.

The sample holds a few counts of this clonotype. The rearrangement joins TRBV11-2 to TRBJ2-1, with unresolved D. Germline V gives CDR1 SGHAT, CDR2 FQNNGV. V was shortened by 1 base and J by 7 bases, with 14 bases between the two germline ends. CDR3 length: 15 amino acids. Here the CDR3 DNA reads TGTGCCAGCAGCTTAGGGGTCAGATTCGGGAATGAGCAGTTCTTC. This sequence encodes CASSLGVRFGNEQFF.

The V call is TRBV15, the J call TRBJ1-1, with D tentatively TRBD1 (5 bases). The V and J ends lost 2 bases and 9 bases respectively, with 25 bases between them. This CDR3 region has 17 residues. Germline values: CDR1 LNHNV, CDR2 YYDKDF (reference sequence). CDR3 region: CATSRSISRGLLIQAFF. CDR3 DNA sequence: TGTGCCACCAGCAGAAGCATTAGTAGGGGCTTACTGATACAAGCTTTCTTT. The full variable domain, in which reference TRBV15 and TRBJ1-1 provide the parts outside the CDR3, is DAMVIQNPRYQVTQFGKPVTLSCSQTLNHNVMYWYQQKSSQAPKLLFHYYDKDFNNEADTPDNFQSRRPNTSFCFLDIRSPGLGDTAMYLCATSRSISRGLLIQAFFGQGTRLTVV.

Ten or more counts support this clonotype. V and J are TRBV6-5 and TRBJ1-2; D unclear. This CDR3 has 14 residues. V shed 1 base and J shed 2 bases, with 8 bases lying between them. Per the germline V gene, CDR1 is MNHEY and CDR2 is SVGAGI. CDR3 residues: CASSYFTENYGYTF. CDR3 nucleotides: TGTGCCAGCAGTTACTTTACGGAAAACTATGGCTACACCTTC.

This chain uses TRBV30 with TRBJ2-3; TRBD2 matches at 13 bases. In germline, CDR1 is GTSNPN, CDR2 SVGIG (reference sequence). CDR3 size: 15 residues. V lost 4 bases and J lost 0; bases outside the gene matches: 1. The chain's CDR3 is CAWKGLAGSTDTQYF. In DNA, the CDR3 is TGTGCCTGGAAGGGACTAGCGGGAAGCACAGATACGCAGTATTTT.

The chain has TRBV20-1 and TRBJ2-2, with D perhaps matching TRBD1 or TRBD2 (5 bases each). CDR1 and CDR2 from the germline V gene are DFQATT and SNEGSKA (reference sequence). The CDR3 is 14 amino acids. Trimming left V 4 bases short and J 4 bases short, with 13 bases between. The CDR3 DNA reads as TGCAGTGCTATCCGGGACCACCCCACCGGGGAGCTGTTTTTT. Residues: CSAIRDHPTGELFF.

V is TRBV9 and J is TRBJ2-2; no reliable D call. Germline CDR1 and CDR2: SGDLS and YYNGEE. Trimming stripped 5 bases from V and 0 bases from J, with 8 bases between. This CDR3 contains 14 residues. The CDR3 protein is CASSARPNTGELFF. In nucleotides, the CDR3 is TGTGCCAGCAGTGCCCGGCCGAACACCGGGGAGCTGTTTTTT.

This clonotype was detected a few times. The chain carries TRBV15 and TRBJ2-1, with TRBD1 matching 9 bases. J lost 6 bases, V lost 0 bases, and 6 bases had no gene match. The germline gives CDR1 LNHNV, CDR2 YYDKDF (reference sequence). The CDR3 has 16 amino acids. DNA for the CDR3: TGTGCCACCAGCAGAGAAACAGGGGGCGCCGGCAATGAGCAGTTCTTC. This sequence encodes CATSRETGGAGNEQFF.

As concerns this clonotype: A much more abundant neighbour one base away suggests this may be a read error. The V and J genes are TRBV19 and TRBJ2-7; unclear D gene. This CDR3 is built from 14 residues. Germline values: CDR1 LNHDA, CDR2 SQIVND (reference sequence). The DNA for the CDR3 is TGTGCCAGTAGTATAGTGGGCGGTGCCTACGTGCAGTACTTC. Its protein product is CASSIVGGAYVQYF.

This clonotype was found once. The V gene is TRBV10-3, the J gene TRBJ2-5; D gene unclear. CDR1 is ENHRY and CDR2 is SYGVKD in the germline V gene. The CDR3 sequence is 10 residues long. V shed 2 bases and J shed 7 bases, with 2 bases lying between them. CDR3 nucleotides: TGTGCCATCAGTGAGGGGACCCAGTACTTC. It is translated as CAISEGTQYF.

This clonotype was detected only once. The chain has TRBV24-1 and TRBJ2-7; 7 bases map to TRBD2. V gave up 5 bases and J gave up 0 bases; unmatched junction bases: 6. Germline V lookup: CDR1 KGHDR, CDR2 SFDVKD. The CDR3 has 15 residues. CDR3 region: CATSASPSGSYEQYF. In nucleotides, the CDR3 is TGTGCCACCAGTGCTAGCCCTAGCGGCTCCTACGAGCAGTACTTC.

A few counts support this clonotype. CDR3 loop: CSVEAPQSPTDTQYF. CDR3 nucleotide sequence: TGCAGCGTTGAAGCCCCACAGTCCCCCACAGATACGCAGTATTTT. This chain links TRBV29-1 with TRBJ2-3; D remains unclear. V dropped 1 base and J dropped 2 bases, with 13 bases sitting between them. Germline V gene sequence: CDR1 SQVTM, CDR2 ANQGSEA. This CDR3 spans 15 amino acids.

This chain joins TRBV2 and TRBJ1-5; TRBD1 might be the D (5 bases). V lost 4 bases, J lost 3 bases, and 13 bases lay in between. Germline-derived CDR1 and CDR2 are SNHLY and FYNNEI. This CDR3 is 15 amino acids long. The DNA for the CDR3 is TGTGCCAGCAGTGTGCGGGACGGGACCAATCAGCCCCAGCATTTT. This gives the protein CASSVRDGTNQPQHF.

This clonotype was seen many times. The genes are TRBV2 and TRBJ1-2; D is undetermined. This CDR3 is 13 amino acids long. Germline V gene data show CDR1 as SNHLY and CDR2 as FYNNEI. Between the trimmed V and J ends, which lost 1 base and 7 bases, there was a span of 10 bases. The CDR3 is CASSEVEGGGYTF. CDR3 sequence (DNA): TGTGCCAGCAGTGAAGTTGAAGGAGGTGGCTACACCTTC.

As to this clonotype: A read error is possible here, since a much larger clone lies one base away. The chain is built from TRBV7-2 and TRBJ2-7, with a possible D match to TRBD2 (5 bases). CDR1 is SGHTA, CDR2 FQGNSA, per germline. The CDR3 consists of 13 residues. For the CDR3, the DNA is TGTGCCAGCAGCTTAGAACTAGAGGGCGAGCAGCACTTC. Its translation is CASSLELEGEQHF.

This chain uses TRBV11-2 with TRBJ2-1, with D perhaps TRBD2 (5 bases). Between the trimmed V and J ends, which lost 5 bases and 3 bases, there was a span of 14 bases. This CDR3 is built from 15 residues. Germline V gene data show CDR1 as SGHAT and CDR2 as FQNNGV. The DNA of the CDR3 is TGTGCCAGCAGCGCGCAGAGGGAAATCTACAATGAGCAGTTCTTC. As protein: CASSAQREIYNEQFF.

This clonotype was found many times. CDR3 sequence: CASSTADRLAEQYF. CDR3 nucleotide sequence: TGTGCCAGTAGTACCGCCGACAGGCTGGCCGAGCAGTACTTC. The chain has TRBV19 and TRBJ2-7, with D possibly TRBD1 on 6 matching bases. Germline V lookup: CDR1 LNHDA, CDR2 SQIVND (reference sequence). The CDR3 loop spans 14 amino acids. V was shortened by 4 bases and J by 6 bases, with 16 bases between the two germline ends.

The J gene is TRBJ1-6, the V gene TRBV15; D might be TRBD1 (5 bases). The CDR3 has 17 residues. Between the trimmed V and J ends, which lost 5 bases and 0 bases, there was a span of 14 bases. Germline CDR1 LNHNV, CDR2 YYDKDF (reference sequence). In nucleotides, the CDR3 is TGTGCCACCAGCTTGGCTATGGGGGGCTCCTATAATTCACCCCTCCACTTT. Translation gives CATSLAMGGSYNSPLHF.

The chain recombines TRBV14 with TRBJ1-2; tentative D call: TRBD1 (6 bases). This CDR3 has 15 residues. Germline V gene data show CDR1 as SGHDN and CDR2 as FVKESK. With 0 bases removed from V and 6 bases from J, the gap between germline ends came to 14 bases. The CDR3 sequence is CASSQEGRGPNGYTF. The CDR3 DNA sequence: TGTGCCAGCAGCCAAGAGGGCAGGGGCCCTAATGGCTACACCTTC.

The chain uses TRBV10-3 and TRBJ2-7; the match to TRBD1 covers 8 bases. The germline V gene encodes CDR1 ENHRY and CDR2 SYGVKD. CDR3 size: 13 residues. V gave up 4 bases and J gave up 5 bases; unmatched junction bases: 4. The CDR3 sequence: CAISATGDHEQYF. DNA of the CDR3: TGTGCCATCAGTGCGACAGGGGACCACGAGCAGTACTTC.